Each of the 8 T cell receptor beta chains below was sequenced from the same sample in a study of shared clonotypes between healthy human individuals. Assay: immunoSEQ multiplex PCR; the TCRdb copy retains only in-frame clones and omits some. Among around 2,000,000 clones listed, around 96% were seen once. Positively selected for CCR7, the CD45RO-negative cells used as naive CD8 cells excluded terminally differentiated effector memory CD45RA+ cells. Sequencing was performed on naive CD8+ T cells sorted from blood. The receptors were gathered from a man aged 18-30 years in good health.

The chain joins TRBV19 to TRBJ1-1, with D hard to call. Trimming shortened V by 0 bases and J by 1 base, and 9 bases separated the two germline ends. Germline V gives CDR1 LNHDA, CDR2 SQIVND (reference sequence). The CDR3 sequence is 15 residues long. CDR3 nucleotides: TGTGCCAGTAGTATAGACCTTGAAGCGAACACTGAAGCTTTCTTT. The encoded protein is CASSIDLEANTEAFF.

CDR3 in amino acids: CASSQGMSYEQYF. CDR3 sequence (DNA): TGCGCCAGCAGCCAAGGCATGTCCTACGAGCAGTACTTC. The chain uses TRBV4-1 and TRBJ2-7; unclear D gene. The CDR3 runs to 13 residues. With 1 base removed from V and 1 base from J, the gap between germline ends came to 5 bases. The germline V gene has CDR1 MGHRA and CDR2 YSYEKL.

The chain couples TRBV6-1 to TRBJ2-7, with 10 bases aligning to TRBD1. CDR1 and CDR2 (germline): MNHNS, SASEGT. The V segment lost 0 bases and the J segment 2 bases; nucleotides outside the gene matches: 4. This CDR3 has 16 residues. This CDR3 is CASSEAQGTGAYEQYF. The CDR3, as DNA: TGTGCCAGCAGTGAAGCGCAAGGGACAGGGGCCTACGAGCAGTACTTC.

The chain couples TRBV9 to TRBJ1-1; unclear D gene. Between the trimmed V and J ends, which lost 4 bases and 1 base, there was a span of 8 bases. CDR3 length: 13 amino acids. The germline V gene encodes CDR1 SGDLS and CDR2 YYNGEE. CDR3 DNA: TGTGCCAGCAGCCCCTATCGGAACACTGAAGCTTTCTTT. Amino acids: CASSPYRNTEAFF.

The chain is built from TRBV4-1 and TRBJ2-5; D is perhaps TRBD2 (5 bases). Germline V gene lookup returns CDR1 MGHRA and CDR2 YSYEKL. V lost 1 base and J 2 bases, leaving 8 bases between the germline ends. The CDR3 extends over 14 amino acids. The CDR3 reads CASSQGTRQETQYF. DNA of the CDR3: TGCGCCAGCAGCCAAGGGACTCGGCAAGAGACCCAGTACTTC.

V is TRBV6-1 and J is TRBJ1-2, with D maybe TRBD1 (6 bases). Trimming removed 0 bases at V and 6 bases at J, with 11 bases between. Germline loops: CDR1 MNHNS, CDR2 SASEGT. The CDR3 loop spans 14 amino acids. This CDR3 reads CASSEAPRGNGYTF. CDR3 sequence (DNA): TGTGCCAGCAGTGAAGCGCCCAGGGGAAATGGCTACACCTTC.

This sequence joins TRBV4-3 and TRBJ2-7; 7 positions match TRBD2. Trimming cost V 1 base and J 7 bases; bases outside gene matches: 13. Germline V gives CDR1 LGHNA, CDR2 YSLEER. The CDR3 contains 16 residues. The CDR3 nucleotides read TGCGCCAGCAGCCAAGCTGGGGGGGAGGGCCTGACTGAGCAGTACTTC. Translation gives CASSQAGGEGLTEQYF.

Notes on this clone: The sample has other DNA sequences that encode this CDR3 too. CDR3 sequence: CASSLAGGPYNEQFF. The CDR3 DNA reads TGTGCCAGCAGCTTGGCGGGGGGCCCCTACAATGAGCAGTTCTTC. The chain carries TRBV7-9 and TRBJ2-1, with 8 bases aligning to TRBD2. Germline values: CDR1 SEHNR, CDR2 FQNEAQ (reference sequence). Trimming removed 3 bases from V and 2 bases from J; junction bases left unmatched: 3. This CDR3 comprises 15 residues.